The present T cell receptor beta chain was sequenced within a study of a mutant IDH1 vaccine in newly diagnosed glioma. The CDR3 totals 15 residues. The V and J ends lost 4 bases and 5 bases, in that order; junction bases with no gene match: 5. The germline CDR1 and CDR2 sequences are LNHDA and SQIVND (reference sequence). Time point in this sample: week 23, last vaccination. In every dose of vaccine, 300 ug of mutant IDH1 20-mer peptide was given alongside topical imiquimod. Worth noting for this clone: Its antigen is currently unknown.

Clones were sequenced by immunoSEQ multiplex PCR, and TCRdb holds only the in-frame ones, with some missing. Among approximately 82,000 clones listed, 85% to 90% were seen once. The V and J genes are TRBV19 and TRBJ1-4; TRBD1 agrees at 9 bases. This receptor was obtained from a woman in her forties or fifties with glioma. The specimen comprised PBMCs, sampled from a glioma patient whose treatment included an IDH1 peptide vaccine. Written as DNA, the CDR3 is TGTGCCAGTAGTAGTCGCGGGACAGGGAATGAAAAACTGTTTTTT. Translating it yields CASSSRGTGNEKLFF.